This T cell receptor beta chain was captured by sequencing in a study of shared clonotypes between healthy human individuals. Only in-frame clones appear in the TCRdb table, and some are missing; sequencing was by immunoSEQ multiplex PCR. The data hold some 2 million clones, with roughly 95% observed a single time. J gave up 5 bases and V 2 bases, and 5 bases lay outside the gene matches. The CDR3 has 14 residues. CDR1 SGHNT and CDR2 YYREEE come from the germline V gene (reference sequence). Naive CD8 cells comprised CD45RO-negative, CCR7-positively selected cells, excluding terminally differentiated effector memory CD45RA+ cells. In this sample, this clone turned up once. Other DNA sequences within the sample encode an identical CDR3.

This receptor was identified in a man between 18 and 29 years old in good health. Material: naive CD8+ T cells sorted from blood. V and J are TRBV5-4 and TRBJ2-7; TRBD2 aligns across 9 bases. Here the CDR3 reads CASSFAGGLDEQYF. The CDR3 DNA follows: TGTGCCAGCAGCTTTGCGGGAGGGCTCGACGAGCAGTACTTC.